These 25 T cell receptor beta chains came from one sample sequenced in a study of blood T cell repertoires in COVID-19. Assay: immunoSEQ multiplex PCR; the TCRdb copy retains only in-frame clones and omits some. The data show 85,000 to 100,000 clones, approximately 84% seen once. Sequencing was done on a sample of peripheral blood. All receptors come from a human donor in a cohort sampled during active COVID-19.

In its sample, this clone was seen once. CDR3 region: CASSPAGVSNQPQHF. The CDR3 coding sequence is TGTGCCAGTAGTCCGGCGGGGGTCAGCAATCAGCCCCAGCATTTT. This chain connects TRBV19 to TRBJ1-5, with D possibly TRBD1 on 5 matching bases. The germline V and J ends were trimmed by 5 bases and 1 base, with 12 bases remaining between them. The V gene's germline CDR1 is LNHDA and CDR2 SQIVND (reference sequence). The CDR3 length is 15 residues.

This chain connects TRBV27 to TRBJ1-2; tentative D call: TRBD1 (5 bases). The CDR3 is 15 amino acids. Deletions cut 2 bases from V and 7 bases from J, with 17 bases between. From germline, CDR1 is MNHEY and CDR2 SMNVEV (reference sequence). The CDR3 nucleotides are TGTGCCAGCAGTTTAACTAGGGAGGGGATAAGTGGCTACACCTTC. This sequence encodes CASSLTREGISGYTF.

The chain is built from TRBV6-5 and TRBJ2-3; D gene ambiguous. The V end lost 5 bases, the J end lost 7 bases, and 13 bases lay between the germline ends. Looked up from germline, CDR1 is MNHEY and CDR2 is SVGAGI. The CDR3 spans 13 residues. In DNA form, the CDR3 reads TGTGCCAGCAGTCACCGCGGTCAGCATACGCAGTATTTT. Translation gives CASSHRGQHTQYF.

The rearrangement joins TRBV28 to TRBJ2-7, with 7 bases that match TRBD1. V lost 6 bases and J lost 2; bases outside the gene matches: 10. Germline lookup yields CDR1 MDHEN and CDR2 SYDVKM. The CDR3 length is 15 residues. Here the CDR3 DNA reads TGTGCCAGCAGCCCCCCCGACAGGGCCACCTACGAGCAGTACTTC. Protein: CASSPPDRATYEQYF.

The V call is TRBV5-1, the J call TRBJ2-5, with 7 bases that match TRBD1. CDR3 size: 15 residues. CDR1 and CDR2 from the germline V gene are SGHRS and YFSETQ. The J segment lost 1 base and the V segment lost 4 bases, leaving 7 bases of the junction unmatched. CDR3 sequence reads: CASSRSTGVQETQYF. CDR3 DNA sequence: TGCGCCAGCAGCCGAAGTACAGGGGTCCAAGAGACCCAGTACTTC.

The gene calls are TRBV5-6 and TRBJ1-3; 8 positions match TRBD1. CDR1 and CDR2 from the germline V gene are SGHDT and YYEEEE. The junction had 4 bases not matched to a gene; V was cut back by 4 bases and J by 4 bases. This CDR3 region has 14 residues. The CDR3 spells CASSTGQVGNTIYF. CDR3 DNA: TGTGCCAGCAGCACGGGACAGGTCGGAAACACCATATATTTT.

This sequence joins TRBV5-4 and TRBJ2-7; D is ambiguous. Trimming shortened V by 0 bases and J by 2 bases, and 3 bases separated the two germline ends. Germline CDR1 reads SGHNT; CDR2 reads YYREEE (reference sequence). The CDR3 contains 12 residues. CDR3 sequence (DNA): TGTGCCAGCAGCTTGGGTACCTACGAGCAGTACTTC. Translation: CASSLGTYEQYF.

This clone was found once. V is TRBV11-2 and J is TRBJ1-2; TRBD1 aligns across 9 bases. V shed 6 bases and J 5 bases; nucleotides not matched to a gene: 10. Germline loops: CDR1 SGHAT, CDR2 FQNNGV. CDR3 length: 15 amino acids. The CDR3 coding sequence is TGTGCCAGCAGTCAACAGGGGGCTGCGGTGTATGGCTACACCTTC. Protein product: CASSQQGAAVYGYTF.

The genes are TRBV5-1 and TRBJ2-3, with 10 bases matching TRBD2. The V gene end was trimmed by 5 bases and the J gene end by 5 bases; junction bases not matched to a gene: 5. The germline V gene has CDR1 SGHRS and CDR2 YFSETQ. This CDR3 contains 14 residues. The CDR3: CASRAGGLLDTQYF. Written as DNA, the CDR3 is TGCGCCAGCAGAGCGGGGGGGTTGTTAGATACGCAGTATTTT.

This chain connects TRBV3-1 (or the pseudogene TRBV3-2) to TRBJ1-2; no reliable D call. CDR1 is LGHDT and CDR2 is YNNKEL in the germline V gene (reference sequence). Trimming stripped 1 base from V and 1 base from J, with 4 bases between. This CDR3 comprises 13 residues. The CDR3 sequence is CASSQAINYGYTF. CDR3 bases: TGTGCCAGCAGCCAAGCCATTAACTATGGCTACACCTTC.

The rearrangement uses TRBV7-2 and TRBJ1-1, with 7 bases lining up with TRBD1. The CDR3 is made up of 14 amino acids. Germline-derived CDR1 and CDR2 are SGHTA and FQGNSA. The J segment lost 0 bases and the V segment lost 4 bases, leaving 2 bases of the junction unmatched. This CDR3 reads CASSSGQMNTEAFF. In DNA, the CDR3 is TGTGCCAGCAGCTCGGGACAGATGAACACTGAAGCTTTCTTT.

The chain uses TRBV4-1 and TRBJ2-3; TRBD1 might be the D (6 bases). The CDR3 length is 13 residues. In germline, CDR1 is MGHRA, CDR2 YSYEKL. Trimming shortened V by 1 base and J by 8 bases, and 10 bases separated the two germline ends. In nucleotides, the CDR3 is TGCGCCAGCAGCCAAGTCCCACAGGGTACGCAGTATTTT. This gives the protein CASSQVPQGTQYF.

The table lists this clone with a count of one. The rearrangement links TRBV6-5 to TRBJ1-1, with 7 bases fitting TRBD1. Germline loops: CDR1 MNHEY, CDR2 SVGAGI. The CDR3 loop spans 13 amino acids. V lost 6 bases and J lost 6; bases outside the gene matches: 7. The CDR3 protein is CASRLQGMAEAFF. Written as DNA, the CDR3 is TGTGCCAGCAGACTACAGGGGATGGCTGAAGCTTTCTTT.

Only a few counts were recorded for this clone. J is TRBJ1-1 and V is TRBV5-4; D is unresolved. This CDR3 contains 13 residues. Germline-derived CDR1 and CDR2 are SGHNT and YYREEE (reference sequence). The V end lost 1 base, the J end lost 1 base, and 5 bases lay between the germline ends. CDR3 DNA: TGTGCCAGCAGCTTGCGGGGGAACACTGAAGCTTTCTTT. It specifies CASSLRGNTEAFF.

The chain is built from TRBV6-5 and TRBJ2-1, with D possibly TRBD1 on 7 matching bases. The CDR3 totals 14 residues. Germline CDR1 is MNHEY and CDR2 is SVGAGI. Deletions cut 7 bases from V and 5 bases from J, with 15 bases between. The CDR3 sequence: CASTAGQRHNEQFF. The CDR3, as DNA: TGTGCCAGCACCGCGGGACAGAGACACAATGAGCAGTTCTTC.

The chain has TRBV14 and TRBJ2-5; D gene unclear. This CDR3 has 13 amino acids. Trimming pared 0 bases from V and 5 bases from J, leaving 7 bases between. Germline V CDR1 and CDR2: SGHDN, FVKESK. DNA of the CDR3: TGTGCCAGCAGCCAAGATCTTCGGGAGACCCAGTACTTC. Its protein product is CASSQDLRETQYF.

This chain links TRBV2 with TRBJ2-7; 9 bases match TRBD1. Looked up from germline, CDR1 is SNHLY and CDR2 is FYNNEI. After removal of 1 base from V and 5 bases from J, the junction contained 3 bases not matched to a gene. CDR3 length equals 14 residues. The CDR3 coding sequence is TGTGCCAGCAGTGAAGGGACAGGGGCCCACGAGCAGTACTTC. Its protein is CASSEGTGAHEQYF.

This chain uses TRBV12-3 or TRBV12-4 with TRBJ1-2; D remains unclear. Deletions cut 3 bases from V and 8 bases from J, with 13 bases between. The CDR3 is 13 residues long. In DNA form, the CDR3 reads TGTGCCAGCAGTTTTGGGCCGCCAAGCGGCTACACCTTC. Translated: CASSFGPPSGYTF.

The rearrangement links TRBV19 to TRBJ2-5; D possibly corresponds to TRBD2 (5 bases). Germline V gene data show CDR1 as LNHDA and CDR2 as SQIVND (reference sequence). This CDR3 has 15 residues. V gave up 5 bases and J gave up 1 base, with 14 bases separating them. The CDR3 reads CASSPPGDVQETQYF. As DNA, the CDR3 is TGTGCCAGTAGTCCACCCGGGGATGTCCAAGAGACCCAGTACTTC.

The chain joins TRBV12-3 or TRBV12-4 to TRBJ1-5; D unclear. Trimming left V 3 bases short and J 3 bases short, with 6 bases between. This CDR3 region has 13 residues. CDR3 nucleotide sequence: TGTGCCAGCAGTTTGAGTGACAATCAGCCCCAGCATTTT. Translation gives CASSLSDNQPQHF.

In nucleotides, the CDR3 is TGTGCCAGCAGCTTAGGCAACGCCGGGACTAGACTTACCGGGGAGCTGTTTTTT. This gives the protein CASSLGNAGTRLTGELFF. The rearrangement joins TRBV11-3 to TRBJ2-2; TRBD2 matches 8 bases. Germline V lookup: CDR1 SGHNT, CDR2 YENEEA. The CDR3 extends over 18 amino acids. Trimming took 1 base from V and 5 from J; bases not matched to a gene: 12.

This chain joins TRBV5-5 and TRBJ2-1; 10 positions agree with TRBD2. J was trimmed by 8 bases and V by 3 bases; bases with no gene match: 11. CDR1 is SGHKS, CDR2 YYEKEE, per germline (reference sequence). The CDR3 has 16 residues. CDR3 nucleotide sequence: TGTGCCAGCAGCTCGAGGACTAGCGGTATGGGTCATGAGCAGTTCTTC. Its translation: CASSSRTSGMGHEQFF.

V is TRBV19 and J is TRBJ1-4; 8 bases map to TRBD1. The CDR3 consists of 15 residues. The V and J ends lost 7 bases and 8 bases, in that order; junction bases with no gene match: 12. The germline V gene has CDR1 LNHDA and CDR2 SQIVND (reference sequence). CDR3 sequence (DNA): TGTGCCAGTATGTTCAGGGGGCGCGCCGGGGAAAAACTGTTTTTT. Its translation is CASMFRGRAGEKLFF.

This chain uses TRBV28 with TRBJ2-7; tentative D call: TRBD1 (6 bases). Germline CDR1 MDHEN, CDR2 SYDVKM. The CDR3 extends over 14 amino acids. Trimming shortened V by 5 bases and J by 3 bases, and 14 bases separated the two germline ends. The CDR3 protein is CASSDWTAHYEQYF. The CDR3 coding sequence is TGTGCCAGCAGTGACTGGACAGCACACTACGAGCAGTACTTC.

The rearrangement joins TRBV7-2 to TRBJ2-2; the D gene is possibly TRBD2 (5 bases). This CDR3 region has 16 residues. Per the germline V gene, CDR1 is SGHTA and CDR2 is FQGNSA. With 5 bases removed from V and 4 bases from J, the gap between germline ends came to 17 bases. CDR3 residues: CASSRWQTRTTGELFF. The CDR3 nucleotides are TGTGCCAGCAGCAGATGGCAAACTAGAACCACCGGGGAGCTGTTTTTT. Based on the CDR3 plus reference TRBV7-2 and TRBJ2-2, the full variable domain is GAGVSQSPSNKVTEKGKDVELRCDPISGHTALYWYRQSLGQGLEFLIYFQGNSAPDKSGLPSDRFSAERTGGSVSTLTIQRTQQEDSAVYLCASSRWQTRTTGELFFGEGSRLTVL.